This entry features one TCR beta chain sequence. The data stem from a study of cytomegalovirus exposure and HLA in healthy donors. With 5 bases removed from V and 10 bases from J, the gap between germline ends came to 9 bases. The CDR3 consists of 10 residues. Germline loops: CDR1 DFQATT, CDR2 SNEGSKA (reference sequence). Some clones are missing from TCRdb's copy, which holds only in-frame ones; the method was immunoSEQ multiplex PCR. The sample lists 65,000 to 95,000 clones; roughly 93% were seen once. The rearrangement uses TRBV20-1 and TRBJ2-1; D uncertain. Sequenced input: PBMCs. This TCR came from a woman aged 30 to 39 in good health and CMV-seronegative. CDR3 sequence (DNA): TGCAGTGCTGAGCGTCGAGAGCAGTTCTTC. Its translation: CSAERREQFF.